This TCR beta chain derives from a study of T cells after yellow fever vaccination. Each CDR3 protein gets one entry after TCRdb re-called the 5' RACE reads with MiXCR. The table shows some 63,000 distinct CDR3 sequences, with 6.5% to 9% occurring only once. CDR3 length: 15 amino acids. Trimming cost V 8 bases and J 2 bases; bases outside gene matches: 8. Looked up from germline, CDR1 is MNHEY and CDR2 is SMNVEV (reference sequence). This clonotype was detected many times. The TCR was taken from a man aged 30 to 39 who received the YFV17D yellow fever vaccine. The chain links TRBV27 to TRBJ2-3; 9 nucleotides line up with TRBD2. The sample consisted of CD8+ T cells sorted from PBMCs, taken 15 days after the yellow fever booster vaccination. CDR3 nucleotides: TGTGCCAGCGGGGCACTAGCGGGCTTCACAGATACGCAGTATTTT. Translated: CASGALAGFTDTQYF.